These 5 T cell receptor beta chains share one sample of origin, sequenced in a study of blood T cell repertoires in COVID-19. Libraries were prepared by immunoSEQ multiplex PCR; TCRdb keeps only in-frame clonotypes and omits some of them. The sample records approximately 7,600 clones, around 90% being singletons. The sample was peripheral blood. Source of these receptors: a human donor in a cohort sampled during active COVID-19.

This sequence joins TRBV2 and TRBJ2-5; TRBD1 matches at 7 bases. The CDR3 runs to 15 residues. The V segment lost 4 bases and the J segment 1 base; nucleotides outside the gene matches: 6. Germline V gene sequence: CDR1 SNHLY, CDR2 FYNNEI. The DNA for the CDR3 is TGTGCCAGCAGTGGGCAAAGGGGGCCCCAAGAGACCCAGTACTTC. This gives the protein CASSGQRGPQETQYF. The entire variable domain, with the rest obtained from reference TRBV2 and TRBJ2-5, is as follows: EPEVTQTPSHQVTQMGQEVILRCVPISNHLYFYWYRQILGQKVEFLVSFYNNEISEKSEIFDDQFSVERPDGSNFTLKIRSTKLEDSAMYFCASSGQRGPQETQYFGPGTRLLVL.

CDR3 amino acids: CASSPQPRLAGAYNEQFF. CDR3 DNA sequence: TGTGCCAGCAGCCCACAACCCCGACTAGCGGGAGCCTACAATGAGCAGTTCTTC. J is TRBJ2-1 and V is TRBV27; TRBD2 agrees at 12 bases. J was trimmed by 2 bases and V by 6 bases; bases with no gene match: 11. This CDR3 region has 18 residues. Germline lookup yields CDR1 MNHEY and CDR2 SMNVEV (reference sequence).

The J gene is TRBJ2-1, the V gene TRBV24-1, with 12 positions matching TRBD2. The length of the CDR3 is 17 residues. Trimming took 3 bases from V and 4 from J; bases not matched to a gene: 6. Germline lookup yields CDR1 KGHDR and CDR2 SFDVKD. DNA for the CDR3: TGTGCCACCAGTGATCCTGGGACTAGCGGGCTATACAATGAGCAGTTCTTC. The encoded protein is CATSDPGTSGLYNEQFF.

V usage is TRBV27 and J usage is TRBJ2-5; 9 bases are shared with TRBD1. V was clipped by 3 bases and J by 2 bases; unmatched bases: 1. The CDR3 extends over 14 amino acids. The V gene's germline CDR1 is MNHEY and CDR2 SMNVEV (reference sequence). CDR3 in amino acids: CASSLDRGQETQYF. The CDR3 bases are TGTGCCAGCAGTTTGGACAGGGGACAAGAGACCCAGTACTTC.

The chain carries TRBV18 and TRBJ1-6, with 7 bases aligning to TRBD1. The V gene end was trimmed by 6 bases and the J gene end by 9 bases; junction bases not matched to a gene: 8. CDR3 size: 14 residues. The germline V gene encodes CDR1 KGHSH and CDR2 LQKENI. The CDR3 DNA reads as TGTGCCAGCTCCCCAGACAGGGATACTTCACCCCTCCACTTT. This gives the protein CASSPDRDTSPLHF.